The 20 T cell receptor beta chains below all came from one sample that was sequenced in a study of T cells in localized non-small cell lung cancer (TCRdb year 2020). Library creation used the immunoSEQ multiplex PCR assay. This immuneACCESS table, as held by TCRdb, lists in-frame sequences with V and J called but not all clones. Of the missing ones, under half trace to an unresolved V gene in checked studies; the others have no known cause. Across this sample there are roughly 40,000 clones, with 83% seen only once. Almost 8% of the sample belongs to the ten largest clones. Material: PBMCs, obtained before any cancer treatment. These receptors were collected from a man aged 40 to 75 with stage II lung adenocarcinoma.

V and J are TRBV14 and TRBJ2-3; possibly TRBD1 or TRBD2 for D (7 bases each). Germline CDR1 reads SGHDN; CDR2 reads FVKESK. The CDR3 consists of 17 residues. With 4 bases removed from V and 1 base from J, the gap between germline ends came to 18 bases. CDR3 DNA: TGTGCCAGCAGCCCCAGACGGAGCGGGACAGGCACAGATACGCAGTATTTT. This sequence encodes CASSPRRSGTGTDTQYF.

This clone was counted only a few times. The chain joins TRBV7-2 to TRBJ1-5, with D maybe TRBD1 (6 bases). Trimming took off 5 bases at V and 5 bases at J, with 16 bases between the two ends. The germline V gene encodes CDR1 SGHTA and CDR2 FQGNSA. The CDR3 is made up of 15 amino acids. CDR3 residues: CASSASGVVDQPQHF. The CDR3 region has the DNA TGTGCCAGCAGCGCCTCAGGGGTCGTTGATCAGCCCCAGCATTTT.

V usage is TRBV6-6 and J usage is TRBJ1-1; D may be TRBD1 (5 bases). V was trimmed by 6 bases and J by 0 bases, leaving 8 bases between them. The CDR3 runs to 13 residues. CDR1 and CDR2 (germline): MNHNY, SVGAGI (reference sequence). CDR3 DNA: TGTGCCAGCAGGAGGGGCGTGAACACTGAAGCTTTCTTT. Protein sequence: CASRRGVNTEAFF.

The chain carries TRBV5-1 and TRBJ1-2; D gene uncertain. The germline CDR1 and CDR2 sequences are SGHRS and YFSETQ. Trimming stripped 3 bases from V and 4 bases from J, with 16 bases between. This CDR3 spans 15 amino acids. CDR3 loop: CASSSGLGSSYGYTF. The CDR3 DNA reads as TGCGCCAGCAGCTCCGGGCTCGGGAGTTCCTATGGCTACACCTTC.

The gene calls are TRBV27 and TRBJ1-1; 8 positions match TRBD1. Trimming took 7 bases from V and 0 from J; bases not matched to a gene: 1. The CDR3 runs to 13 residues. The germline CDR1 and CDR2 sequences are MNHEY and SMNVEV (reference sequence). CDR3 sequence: CASKQGVNTEAFF. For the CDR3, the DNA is TGTGCCAGCAAACAGGGGGTGAACACTGAAGCTTTCTTT.

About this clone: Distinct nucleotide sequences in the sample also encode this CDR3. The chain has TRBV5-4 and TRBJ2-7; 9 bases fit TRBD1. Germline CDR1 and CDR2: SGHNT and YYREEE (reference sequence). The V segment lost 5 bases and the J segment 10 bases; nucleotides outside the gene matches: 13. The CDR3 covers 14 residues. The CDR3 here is CASRPPGQGREQYF. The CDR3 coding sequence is TGTGCCAGCAGACCTCCCGGACAGGGGCGCGAACAGTACTTC.

DNA for the CDR3: TGCGCCAGCAGCCGGAGGAGCACAGATACGCAGTATTTT. It translates to CASSRRSTDTQYF. The chain employs TRBV5-1 and TRBJ2-3; perhaps TRBD2 as D (5 bases). V shed 4 bases and J shed 0 bases, with 6 bases lying between them. CDR1 SGHRS and CDR2 YFSETQ come from the germline V gene. The CDR3 spans 13 residues.

The CDR3 region has the DNA TGTGCCATCAGGGATGCTTCTAGCAATCAGCCCCAGCATTTT. Translation: CAIRDASSNQPQHF. The rearrangement links TRBV10-3 to TRBJ1-5, with D unclear. Germline V lookup: CDR1 ENHRY, CDR2 SYGVKD. CDR3 length equals 14 residues. The V and J ends lost 6 bases and 0 bases respectively, with 9 bases between them.

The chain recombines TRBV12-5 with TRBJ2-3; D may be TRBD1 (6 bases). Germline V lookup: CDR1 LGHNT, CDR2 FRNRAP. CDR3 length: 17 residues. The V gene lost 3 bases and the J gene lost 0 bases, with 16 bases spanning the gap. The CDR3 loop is CASGFHNRVSSTDTQYF. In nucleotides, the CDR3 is TGTGCTAGTGGTTTTCACAACAGGGTCTCGAGCACAGATACGCAGTATTTT.

In nucleotides, the CDR3 is TGTGCCAGCAGCAAGGGACAGGGGACGGTAAACGAGCAGTACTTC. Protein sequence: CASSKGQGTVNEQYF. This chain connects TRBV5-4 to TRBJ2-7; 10 nucleotides line up with TRBD1. Germline CDR1 and CDR2: SGHNT and YYREEE (reference sequence). With V trimmed by 4 bases and J by 5 bases, 9 bases remained unmatched. This CDR3 has 15 amino acids.

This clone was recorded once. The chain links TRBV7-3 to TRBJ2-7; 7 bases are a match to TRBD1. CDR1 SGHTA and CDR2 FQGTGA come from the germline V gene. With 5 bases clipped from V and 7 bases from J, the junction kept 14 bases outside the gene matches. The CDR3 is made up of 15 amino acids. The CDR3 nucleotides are TGTGCCAGCAGCCCGATCCCGGGACAGCCCCAGGAGCAGTACTTC. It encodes CASSPIPGQPQEQYF. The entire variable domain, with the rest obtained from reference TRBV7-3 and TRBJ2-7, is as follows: GAGVSQTPSNKVTEKGKYVELRCDPISGHTALYWYRQSLGQGPEFLIYFQGTGAADDSGLPNDRFFAVRPEGSVSTLKIQRTERGDSAVYLCASSPIPGQPQEQYFGPGTRLTVT.

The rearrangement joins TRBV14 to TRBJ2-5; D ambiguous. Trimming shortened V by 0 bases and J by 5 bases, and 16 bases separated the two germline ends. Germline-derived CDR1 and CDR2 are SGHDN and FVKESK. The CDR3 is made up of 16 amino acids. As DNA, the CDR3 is TGTGCCAGCAGCCAAGACGTCACTTACAAGTGGGAGACCCAGTACTTC. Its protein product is CASSQDVTYKWETQYF.

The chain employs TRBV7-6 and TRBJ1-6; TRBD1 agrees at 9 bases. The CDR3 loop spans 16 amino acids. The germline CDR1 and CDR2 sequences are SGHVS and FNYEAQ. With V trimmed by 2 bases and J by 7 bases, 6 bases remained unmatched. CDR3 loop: CASSLRTGAQNSPLHF. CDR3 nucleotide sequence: TGTGCCAGCAGCTTAAGGACAGGGGCGCAAAATTCACCCCTCCACTTT.

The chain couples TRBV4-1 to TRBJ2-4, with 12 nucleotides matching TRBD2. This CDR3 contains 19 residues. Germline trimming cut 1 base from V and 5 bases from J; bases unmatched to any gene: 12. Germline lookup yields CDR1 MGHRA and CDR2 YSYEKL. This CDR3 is CASSQASGRALGSENIQYF. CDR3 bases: TGCGCCAGCAGCCAAGCTAGCGGGAGGGCCCTCGGGTCCGAAAACATTCAGTACTTC.

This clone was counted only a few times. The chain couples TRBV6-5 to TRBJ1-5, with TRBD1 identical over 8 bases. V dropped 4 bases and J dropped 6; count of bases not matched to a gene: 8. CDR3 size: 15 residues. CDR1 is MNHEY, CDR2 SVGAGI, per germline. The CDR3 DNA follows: TGTGCCAGCAGTTCCCCGGACAGGGTGGTTCAGCCCCAGCATTTT. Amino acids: CASSSPDRVVQPQHF.

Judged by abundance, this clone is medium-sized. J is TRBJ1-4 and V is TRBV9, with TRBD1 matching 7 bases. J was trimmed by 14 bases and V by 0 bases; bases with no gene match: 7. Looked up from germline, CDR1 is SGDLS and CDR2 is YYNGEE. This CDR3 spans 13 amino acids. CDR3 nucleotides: TGTGCCAGCAGCGTAGCTCTAGAAGGGGGCCTGTTTTTT. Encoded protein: CASSVALEGGLFF.

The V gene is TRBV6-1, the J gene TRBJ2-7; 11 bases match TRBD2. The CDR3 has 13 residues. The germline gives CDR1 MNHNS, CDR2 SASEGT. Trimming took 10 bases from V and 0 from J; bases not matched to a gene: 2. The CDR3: CATLAGVSYEQYF. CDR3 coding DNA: TGTGCCACACTAGCGGGGGTCTCCTACGAGCAGTACTTC.

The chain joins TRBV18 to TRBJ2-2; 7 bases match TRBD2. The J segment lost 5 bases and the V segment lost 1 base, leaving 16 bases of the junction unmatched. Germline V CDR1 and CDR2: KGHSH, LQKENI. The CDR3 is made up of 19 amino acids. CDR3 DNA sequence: TGTGCCAGCTCACCACTCGGGCTAGCGGTACGCACCTTTACCGGGGAGCTGTTTTTT. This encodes CASSPLGLAVRTFTGELFF. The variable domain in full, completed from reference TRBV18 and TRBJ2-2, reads NAGVMQNPRHLVRRRGQEARLRCSPMKGHSHVYWYRQLPEEGLKFMVYLQKENIIDESGMPKERFSAEFPKEGPSILRIQQVVRGDSAAYFCASSPLGLAVRTFTGELFFGEGSRLTVL.

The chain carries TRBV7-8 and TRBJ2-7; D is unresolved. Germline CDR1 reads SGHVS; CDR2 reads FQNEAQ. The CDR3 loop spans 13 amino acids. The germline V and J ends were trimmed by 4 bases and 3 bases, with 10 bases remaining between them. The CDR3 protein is CASSSDLNYEQYF. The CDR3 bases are TGTGCCAGCAGCTCCGACCTCAACTACGAGCAGTACTTC.

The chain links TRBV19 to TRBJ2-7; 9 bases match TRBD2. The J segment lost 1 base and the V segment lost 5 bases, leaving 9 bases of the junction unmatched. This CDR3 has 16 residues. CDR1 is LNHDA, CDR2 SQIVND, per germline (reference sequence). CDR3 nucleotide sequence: TGTGCCAGTAGTGAATATCTAGCGGGATCTTCCTACGAGCAGTACTTC. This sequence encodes CASSEYLAGSSYEQYF.